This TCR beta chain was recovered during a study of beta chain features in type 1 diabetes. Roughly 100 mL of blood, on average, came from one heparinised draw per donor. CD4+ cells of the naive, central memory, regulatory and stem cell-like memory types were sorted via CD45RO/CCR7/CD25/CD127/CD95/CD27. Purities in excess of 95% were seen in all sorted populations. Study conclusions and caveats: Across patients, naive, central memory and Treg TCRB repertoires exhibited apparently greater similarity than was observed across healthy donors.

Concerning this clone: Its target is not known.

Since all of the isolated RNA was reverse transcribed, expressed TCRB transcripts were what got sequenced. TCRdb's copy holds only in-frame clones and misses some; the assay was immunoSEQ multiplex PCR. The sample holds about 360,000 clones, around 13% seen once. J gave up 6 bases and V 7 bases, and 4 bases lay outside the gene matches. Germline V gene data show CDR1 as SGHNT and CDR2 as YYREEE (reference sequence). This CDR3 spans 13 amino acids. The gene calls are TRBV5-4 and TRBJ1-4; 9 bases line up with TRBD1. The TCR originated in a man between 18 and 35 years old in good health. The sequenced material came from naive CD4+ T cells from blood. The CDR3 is CASAGQGDEKLFF. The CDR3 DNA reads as TGTGCCAGCGCGGGACAGGGAGATGAAAAACTGTTTTTT.